This T cell receptor (beta chain) was sequenced for a study of blood T cells in healthy people across ages. Study results and caveats: The CMV status of each donor remained undetermined, and this could have confounded shifts in expanded clonotypes. Greater diversity and more naive CD4+ cells were seen in long-lived donors than in aged donors.

CDR1 and CDR2 from the germline V gene are SGHAT and FQDESV (reference sequence). The CDR3 totals 14 residues. With 3 bases removed from V and 4 bases from J, the gap between germline ends came to 13 bases. Every donor provided 9.5 to 10 milliliters of peripheral blood. Each sample yielded at least 5 micrograms of PBMC total RNA. This clonotype appeared many times. What it binds is not known. Then a second PCR, running about 7 to 11 cycles, was carried out with a sample-barcoded 5' primer and a J-beta primer mix. TCRdb reanalysed the 5' RACE reads using MiXCR and keeps one entry per CDR3 protein. The sample consists of around 1,000,000 distinct CDR3 sequences, roughly 24% of them appearing once. These data were likewise used in another study, on T cells of mothers and their children.

This chain connects TRBV11-1 to TRBJ2-7; TRBD1 might be the D (6 bases). The source material was blood. The origin of this receptor is a girl under 10 years old in good health. CDR3 in DNA: TGTGCCAGCAGCTTTTTACAGGGAAAATACGAGCAGTACTTC. Translating it yields CASSFLQGKYEQYF.